This T cell receptor (beta chain) was sequenced for a study of siplizumab effects on memory and regulatory T cells. Concerning this clone itself: Its antigen is unknown.

Study-wide points: Memory T cells appeared less diverse than naive cells, which seemed to contribute substantially to alloresponse. In the presence of siplizumab, alloreactive sequences traceable to unstimulated CD4+ memory cells were significantly reduced.

Per sample, the assay covered 95,000 to 100,000 TCR templates. The assay was immunoSEQ multiplex PCR, and TCRdb's table has in-frame clones only and misses some. The table records about 110,000 clones, 92% of them present only once. V shed 4 bases and J shed 3 bases, with 14 bases lying between them. Germline-derived CDR1 and CDR2 are LGHNT and FRNRAP. The CDR3 is 15 residues long. This TCR derives from a human donor in good health. The chain employs TRBV12-5 and TRBJ2-3; weak D call: TRBD1 (7 bases). Sequences were obtained from Tregs sorted from blood. CDR3 region: CASGSRGVVTDTQYF. The CDR3 bases are TGTGCTAGTGGTTCCAGGGGGGTGGTAACAGATACGCAGTATTTT.